The 27 T cell receptor beta chains listed next were all sequenced from one sample in a study of blood T cells in healthy people across ages. Combining a sample-barcoded 5' primer with a J-beta primer mix, a second PCR ran for roughly 7 to 11 cycles. TCRdb independently ran MiXCR on the 5' RACE reads; one entry per CDR3 protein. Altogether about 1,400,000 distinct CDR3 sequences are present, 59% being singletons, with the ten largest covering over 5%. The specimen was blood. Every receptor here comes from a man between 18 and 35 years old in good health.

This clonotype occurred a few times. The V and J genes are TRBV20-1 and TRBJ1-1, with 11 nucleotides matching TRBD1. Germline trimming cut 5 bases from V and 4 bases from J; bases unmatched to any gene: 6. Germline V gene lookup returns CDR1 DFQATT and CDR2 SNEGSKA (reference sequence). There are 14 residues in the CDR3. CDR3 nucleotide sequence: TGCAGTGCTGCATCCGGGACAGGGGGCACTGAAGCTTTCTTT. The encoded protein is CSAASGTGGTEAFF.

This chain joins TRBV9 and TRBJ2-4, with 7 bases that match TRBD1. CDR3 length: 12 residues. Germline loops: CDR1 SGDLS, CDR2 YYNGEE. CDR3 protein: CVGSVAGGEQYF. The CDR3 coding sequence is TGTGTCGGCAGCGTAGCAGGGGGTGAGCAGTACTTC.

About this clonotype itself: Its ends do not fully match the called genes, so a read error is possible. The chain combines TRBV20-1 with TRBJ1-2; maybe TRBD1 (5 bases). Germline V gene data show CDR1 as DFQATT and CDR2 as SNEGSKA (reference sequence). The CDR3 extends over 12 amino acids. The CDR3 loop is CIASPGRGGYTF. CDR3 sequence (DNA): TGCATTGCTAGCCCAGGGAGAGGGGGCTACACCTTC.

This clonotype was seen many times. The V and J genes are TRBV25-1 and TRBJ2-1; the match to TRBD2 covers 10 bases. Germline CDR1 is MGHDK and CDR2 is SYGVNS. V trimming: 7 bases; J trimming: 7 bases; junction bases outside the gene matches: 4. The CDR3 is 13 residues long. The CDR3 DNA reads TGTGCCAGCACCTCGGGACTAGCGAATGAGCAGTTCTTC. Translated: CASTSGLANEQFF.

Concerning this clonotype: A junction boundary mismatches the germline segment, possibly from a read error. The chain combines TRBV25-1 with TRBJ1-1; D is perhaps TRBD1 (5 bases). CDR1 MGHDK and CDR2 SYGVNS come from the germline V gene. The CDR3 runs 12 residues. In DNA form, the CDR3 reads TGTACCAGCAGGGCTCCAAACACTGAAGCTTTCTTT. This encodes CTSRAPNTEAFF.

The J gene is TRBJ2-1, the V gene TRBV27, with 11 bases identical to TRBD2. V lost 6 bases, J lost 10 bases, and 11 bases stayed unmatched. Germline V gene sequence: CDR1 MNHEY, CDR2 SMNVEV (reference sequence). This CDR3 is 15 amino acids long. The CDR3 nucleotides read TGTGCCAGCAGAGCGGGGACTAGCGGTTTAGGAGAGCAGTTCTTC. This translates into CASRAGTSGLGEQFF.

This clonotype turned up a few times. The chain links TRBV6-2 or TRBV6-3 to TRBJ2-7; possible D gene TRBD1, 5 bases. V lost 5 bases, J lost 5 bases, and 16 bases lay in between. Germline V gene data show CDR1 as MNHEY and CDR2 as SVGEGT. There are 14 residues in the CDR3. The CDR3 DNA follows: TGTGCCAGCAGTCCAGAACGGACAAACCACGAGCAGTACTTC. Residues: CASSPERTNHEQYF.

The V call is TRBV6-5, the J call TRBJ2-7; D perhaps matches TRBD1 (6 bases). The V gene lost 0 bases and the J gene lost 0 bases, with 12 bases spanning the gap. This CDR3 comprises 16 residues. Per the germline V gene, CDR1 is MNHEY and CDR2 is SVGAGI. This chain's CDR3 is CASSYSITGSSYEQYF. In DNA, the CDR3 is TGTGCCAGCAGTTACTCGATAACAGGGAGCTCCTACGAGCAGTACTTC.

This chain joins TRBV12-3 or TRBV12-4 and TRBJ1-5; a weak D match, TRBD1 (5 bases). V lost 6 bases and J lost 11, with 20 bases in between. The CDR3 covers 14 residues. CDR3 sequence reads: CASRGGTDQETQHF. CDR3 in DNA: TGTGCCAGCAGGGGTGGGACCGACCAAGAGACCCAGCATTTT.

The J gene is TRBJ2-3, the V gene TRBV12-3 or TRBV12-4; D is undetermined. This CDR3 is built from 14 residues. Trimming stripped 3 bases from V and 3 bases from J, with 10 bases between. The CDR3 region is CASSFYSGTDTQYF. CDR3 in DNA: TGTGCCAGCAGTTTTTATTCTGGAACAGATACGCAGTATTTT.

This rearrangement joins TRBV12-3 or TRBV12-4 to TRBJ2-4, with 9 bases that match TRBD1. V shed 3 bases, J shed 0 bases, and the junction held 9 bases outside the gene matches. The CDR3 runs 18 residues. The CDR3 DNA sequence: TGTGCCAGCAGTTTCAGGACAGGGGTCTCCGTAGCCAAAAACATTCAGTACTTC. This codes for CASSFRTGVSVAKNIQYF.

In its sample, this clonotype was seen a few times. The chain combines TRBV20-1 with TRBJ2-5; 10 bases fit TRBD2. Germline CDR1 DFQATT, CDR2 SNEGSKA (reference sequence). V shed 5 bases, J shed 5 bases, and the junction held 11 bases outside the gene matches. This CDR3 has 15 residues. CDR3 region: CSAVAGGLLSETQYF. CDR3 DNA sequence: TGCAGTGCTGTAGCGGGGGGCCTACTTTCGGAGACCCAGTACTTC.

This clonotype has just a few counts. This CDR3 reads CSVDLGFHEQYF. CDR3 bases: TGCAGCGTTGACCTAGGTTTCCACGAGCAGTACTTC. This chain connects TRBV29-1 to TRBJ2-7, with D hard to call. Trimming left V 3 bases short and J 5 bases short, with 11 bases between. There are 12 residues in the CDR3. CDR1 is SQVTM, CDR2 ANQGSEA, per germline.

This clonotype was counted between two and nine times. The chain combines TRBV5-1 with TRBJ2-3, with D tentatively TRBD1 (5 bases). V shed 0 bases and J shed 4 bases, with 12 bases lying between them. The germline CDR1 and CDR2 sequences are SGHRS and YFSETQ. The CDR3 has 15 amino acids. The CDR3 DNA reads TGCGCCAGCAGCTTGGCCGCCAGGGCAGCAGATACGCAGTATTTT. This encodes CASSLAARAADTQYF.

The chain employs TRBV5-1 and TRBJ2-5, with 8 bases matching TRBD1. The germline CDR1 and CDR2 sequences are SGHRS and YFSETQ. V gave up 5 bases and J gave up 11 bases; unmatched junction bases: 14. This CDR3 comprises 14 residues. CDR3 nucleotides: TGCGCCAGCAGATTTATGACAGGGGTCGAAGAGCAGTACTTC. Translating it yields CASRFMTGVEEQYF. Full variable domain (outside the CDR3, taken from reference TRBV5-1 and TRBJ2-5): KAGVTQTPRYLIKTRGQQVTLSCSPISGHRSVSWYQQTPGQGLQFLFEYFSETQRNKGNFPGRFSGRQFSNSRSEMNVSTLELGDSALYLCASRFMTGVEEQYFGPGTRLLVL.

In this sample, this clonotype turned up a few times. V and J are TRBV12-3 or TRBV12-4 and TRBJ2-6; 7 bases are shared with TRBD1. V shed 2 bases, J shed 0 bases, and the junction held 1 base outside the gene matches. The CDR3 sequence is 16 residues long. CDR3 in amino acids: CASSLRGLSGANVLTF. DNA for the CDR3: TGTGCCAGCAGTTTAAGGGGGCTCTCTGGGGCCAACGTCCTGACTTTC.

The genes are TRBV7-9 and TRBJ2-4, with D maybe TRBD1 (6 bases). From germline, CDR1 is SEHNR and CDR2 FQNEAQ (reference sequence). The CDR3 is 15 amino acids. V was clipped by 5 bases and J by 0 bases, with 11 bases between them. Written as DNA, the CDR3 is TGTGCCAGCAGCAAAACAGGGTCAGCCAAAAACATTCAGTACTTC. Amino acid sequence: CASSKTGSAKNIQYF.

This chain joins TRBV27 and TRBJ1-2; D is uncertain. The CDR3 contains 13 residues. V was pared by 6 bases and J by 8 bases, with 16 bases between. Germline-derived CDR1 and CDR2 are MNHEY and SMNVEV (reference sequence). CDR3 coding DNA: TGTGCCAGCAGCCGGGATTTCGTCGGGGGCTACACCTTC. Translating it yields CASSRDFVGGYTF.

The V gene is TRBV4-1, the J gene TRBJ2-7; TRBD2 might be the D (6 bases). Deletions cut 1 base from V and 4 bases from J, with 14 bases between. The CDR3 is 15 residues long. Germline V CDR1 and CDR2: MGHRA, YSYEKL. CDR3 region: CASSQVPGAGYEQYF. The CDR3 DNA reads as TGCGCCAGCAGCCAAGTTCCGGGAGCAGGGTACGAGCAGTACTTC.

This clonotype was observed a handful of times. This CDR3 reads CSVVYSSYNEQFF. CDR3 in DNA: TGCAGCGTTGTCTACAGCTCCTACAATGAGCAGTTCTTC. The V call is TRBV29-1, the J call TRBJ2-1; D not resolved. Germline V gene data show CDR1 as SQVTM and CDR2 as ANQGSEA. The CDR3 has 13 amino acids. Deletions cut 4 bases from V and 0 bases from J, with 7 bases between.

This clonotype is a singleton in its sample. This sequence joins TRBV6-2 or TRBV6-3 and TRBJ1-1; the D is unclear. CDR1 and CDR2 (germline): MNHEY, SVGEGT. CDR3 length equals 12 residues. Between the trimmed V and J ends, which lost 2 bases and 7 bases, there was a span of 8 bases. The CDR3 bases are TGTGCCAGCAGTTACAGGGTTGGTGAAGCTTTCTTT. It translates to CASSYRVGEAFF.

In regard to this clonotype: Just one base apart from a much larger clone, this may be a read error. The rearrangement links TRBV28 to TRBJ2-5; D is ambiguous. CDR1 and CDR2 (germline): MDHEN, SYDVKM. The CDR3 is 14 residues long. V was trimmed by 5 bases and J by 5 bases, leaving 15 bases between them. The CDR3 is CASSVHVWAETQYF. The CDR3 nucleotides read TGTGCCAGCAGTGTCCACGTATGGGCGGAGACCCAGTACTTC.

J is TRBJ2-5 and V is TRBV10-3; 8 bases fit TRBD2. The germline gives CDR1 ENHRY, CDR2 SYGVKD. CDR3 length: 13 amino acids. The V and J ends lost 9 bases and 5 bases, in that order; junction bases with no gene match: 8. As DNA, the CDR3 is TGTGCCATAGCGAGCGGGGGACGGGAGACCCAGTACTTC. Translating it yields CAIASGGRETQYF.

The chain has TRBV6-2 or TRBV6-3 and TRBJ1-6, with TRBD1 matching over 8 bases. This CDR3 has 18 amino acids. The germline gives CDR1 MNHEY, CDR2 SVGEGT. V lost 4 bases, J lost 6 bases, and 14 bases stayed unmatched. In nucleotides, the CDR3 is TGTGCCAGCAGTTCTCCGGACAGGGTGCTCTCCACTAATTCACCCCTCCACTTT. Protein product: CASSSPDRVLSTNSPLHF.

The genes are TRBV7-2 and TRBJ2-5, with D perhaps TRBD2 (6 bases). CDR1 and CDR2 from the germline V gene are SGHTA and FQGNSA. This CDR3 comprises 15 residues. Trimming shortened V by 8 bases and J by 11 bases, and 27 bases separated the two germline ends. The CDR3 nucleotides read TGTGCCAGCTACCAAGGTGGAGGGATCGTAGTTGAGCAGTACTTC. Translated: CASYQGGGIVVEQYF.

The chain combines TRBV27 with TRBJ2-1, with a weak D call TRBD1 (6 bases). The germline gives CDR1 MNHEY, CDR2 SMNVEV (reference sequence). CDR3 length: 12 amino acids. The V end was cut by 5 bases, the J end by 8 bases, with 10 bases between. CDR3 in DNA: TGTGCCAGCAGTCTGGACAGCTATGAGCAGTTCTTC. It translates to CASSLDSYEQFF.

This clonotype came up once. The chain has TRBV7-2 and TRBJ1-4; perhaps TRBD1 as D (6 bases). The V and J ends lost 4 bases and 5 bases respectively, with 20 bases between them. The CDR3 runs 17 residues. CDR1 is SGHTA and CDR2 is FQGNSA in the germline V gene. CDR3 in amino acids: CASSSSTIQGKNEKLFF. CDR3 DNA sequence: TGTGCCAGCAGCTCTTCCACCATTCAGGGGAAGAATGAAAAACTGTTTTTT.